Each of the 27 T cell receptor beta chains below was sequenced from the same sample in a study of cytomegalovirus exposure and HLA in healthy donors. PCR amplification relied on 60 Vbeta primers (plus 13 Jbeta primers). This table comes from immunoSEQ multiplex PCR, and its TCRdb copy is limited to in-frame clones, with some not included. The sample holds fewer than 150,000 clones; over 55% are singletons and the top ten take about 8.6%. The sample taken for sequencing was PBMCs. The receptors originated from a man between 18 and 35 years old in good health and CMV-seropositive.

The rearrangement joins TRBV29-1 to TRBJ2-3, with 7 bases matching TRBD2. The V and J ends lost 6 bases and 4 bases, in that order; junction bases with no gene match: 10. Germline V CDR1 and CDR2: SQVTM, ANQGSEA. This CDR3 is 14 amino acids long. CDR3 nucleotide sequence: TGCAGCGTGGAGCCGGGACTAAAAGCAGATACGCAGTATTTT. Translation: CSVEPGLKADTQYF.

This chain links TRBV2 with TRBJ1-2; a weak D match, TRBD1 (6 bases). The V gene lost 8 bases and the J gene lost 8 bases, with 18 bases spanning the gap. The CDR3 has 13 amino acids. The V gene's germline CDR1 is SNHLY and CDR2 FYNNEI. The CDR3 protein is CASVGTHGGGYTF. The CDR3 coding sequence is TGTGCCAGCGTCGGGACACATGGGGGAGGCTACACCTTC.

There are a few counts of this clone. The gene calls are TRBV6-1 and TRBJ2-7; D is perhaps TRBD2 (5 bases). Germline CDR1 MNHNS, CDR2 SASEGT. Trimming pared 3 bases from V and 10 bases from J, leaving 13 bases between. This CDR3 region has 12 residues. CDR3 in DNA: TGTGCCAGCAGTGATGGTCTCCGGGAACAGTACGTC. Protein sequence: CASSDGLREQYV.

The CDR3 nucleotides read TGTGCCACCAGCAAGGTAAGACTCCGCGGCACAGATACGCAGTATTTT. This gives the protein CATSKVRLRGTDTQYF. The chain joins TRBV15 to TRBJ2-3; D not certain. Trimming cost V 4 bases and J 1 base, with 15 bases left between them. CDR1 and CDR2 (germline): LNHNV, YYDKDF (reference sequence). CDR3 size: 16 residues.

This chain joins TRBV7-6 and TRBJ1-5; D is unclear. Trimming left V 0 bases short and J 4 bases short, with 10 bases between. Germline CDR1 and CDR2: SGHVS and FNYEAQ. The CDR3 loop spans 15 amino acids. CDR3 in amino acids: CASSLAPGGNQPQHF. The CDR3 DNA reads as TGTGCCAGCAGCTTAGCTCCGGGCGGGAATCAGCCCCAGCATTTT.

In nucleotides, the CDR3 is TGCGCCAGCAGCCCAGGCGCTAGCGGGGGCGCAGATACGCAGTATTTT. This encodes CASSPGASGGADTQYF. This sequence joins TRBV5-1 and TRBJ2-3; 10 bases map to TRBD2. Germline loops: CDR1 SGHRS, CDR2 YFSETQ. This CDR3 has 16 amino acids. J gave up 4 bases and V 4 bases, and 9 bases lay outside the gene matches.

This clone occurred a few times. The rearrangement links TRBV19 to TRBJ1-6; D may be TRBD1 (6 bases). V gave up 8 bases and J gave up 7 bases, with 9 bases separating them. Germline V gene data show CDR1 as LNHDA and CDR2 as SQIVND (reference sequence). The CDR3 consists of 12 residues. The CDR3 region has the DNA TGTGCCAGTGGGACATTGAATTCACCCCTCCACTTT. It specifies CASGTLNSPLHF.

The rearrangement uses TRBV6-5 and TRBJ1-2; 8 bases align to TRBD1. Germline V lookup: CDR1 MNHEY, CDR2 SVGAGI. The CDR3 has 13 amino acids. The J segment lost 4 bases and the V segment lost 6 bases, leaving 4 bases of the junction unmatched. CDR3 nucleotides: TGTGCCAGCAGCCGAACAGGGGGCTATGGCTACACCTTC. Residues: CASSRTGGYGYTF.

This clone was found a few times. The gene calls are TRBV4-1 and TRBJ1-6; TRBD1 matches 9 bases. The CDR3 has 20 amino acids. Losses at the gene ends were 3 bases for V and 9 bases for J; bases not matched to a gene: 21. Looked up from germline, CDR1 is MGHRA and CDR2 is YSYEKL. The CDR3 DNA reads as TGCGCCAGCAGCCAGGACGGGAGGGGACAGGGTTCGGAGGTTGGTTCACCCCTCCACTTT. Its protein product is CASSQDGRGQGSEVGSPLHF.

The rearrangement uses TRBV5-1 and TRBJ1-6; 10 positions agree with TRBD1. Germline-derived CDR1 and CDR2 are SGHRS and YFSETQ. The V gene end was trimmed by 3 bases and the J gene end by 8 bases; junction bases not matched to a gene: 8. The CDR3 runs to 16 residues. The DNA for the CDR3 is TGCGCCAGCAGCTGGAGCGGACAGGGGGGTCATTCACCCCTCCACTTT. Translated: CASSWSGQGGHSPLHF.

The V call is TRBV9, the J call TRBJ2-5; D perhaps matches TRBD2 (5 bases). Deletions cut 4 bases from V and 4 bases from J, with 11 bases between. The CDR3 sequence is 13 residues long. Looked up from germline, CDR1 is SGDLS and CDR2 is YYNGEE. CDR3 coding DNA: TGTGCCAGCAGCCCCGGACTTGCAGAGACCCAGTACTTC. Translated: CASSPGLAETQYF.

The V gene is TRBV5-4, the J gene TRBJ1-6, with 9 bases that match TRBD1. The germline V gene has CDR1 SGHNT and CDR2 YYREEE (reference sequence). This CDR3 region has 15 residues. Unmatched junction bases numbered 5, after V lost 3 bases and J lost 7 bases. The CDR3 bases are TGTGCCAGCAGCTATAATACAGGGGGCAATTCACCCCTCCACTTT. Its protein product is CASSYNTGGNSPLHF.

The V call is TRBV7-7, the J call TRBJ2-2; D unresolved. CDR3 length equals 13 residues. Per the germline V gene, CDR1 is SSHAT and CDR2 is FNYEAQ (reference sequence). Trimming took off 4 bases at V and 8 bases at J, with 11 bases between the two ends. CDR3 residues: CASSSTSWGELFF. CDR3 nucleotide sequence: TGTGCCAGCAGCTCAACGAGTTGGGGGGAGCTGTTTTTT.

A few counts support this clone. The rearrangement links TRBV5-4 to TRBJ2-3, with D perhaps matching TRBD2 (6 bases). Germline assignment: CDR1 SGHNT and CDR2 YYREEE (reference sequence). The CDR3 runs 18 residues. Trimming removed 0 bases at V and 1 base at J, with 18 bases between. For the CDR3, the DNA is TGTGCCAGCAGCTTGGCCTTCCCTTCCGGCGGGGGCACAGATACGCAGTATTTT. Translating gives CASSLAFPSGGGTDTQYF.

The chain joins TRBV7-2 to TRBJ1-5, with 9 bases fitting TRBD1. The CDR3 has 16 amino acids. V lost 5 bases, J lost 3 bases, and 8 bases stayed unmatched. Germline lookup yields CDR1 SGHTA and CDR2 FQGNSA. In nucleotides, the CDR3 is TGTGCCAGCAGCCCTCGGACAGGGGCCGTCAATCAGCCCCAGCATTTT. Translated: CASSPRTGAVNQPQHF.

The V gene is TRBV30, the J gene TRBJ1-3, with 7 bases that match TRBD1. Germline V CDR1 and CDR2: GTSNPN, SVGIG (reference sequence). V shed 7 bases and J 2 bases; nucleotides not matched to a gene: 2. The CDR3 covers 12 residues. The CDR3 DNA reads TGTGCCTACGACAGGGCTGGAAACACCATATATTTT. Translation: CAYDRAGNTIYF.

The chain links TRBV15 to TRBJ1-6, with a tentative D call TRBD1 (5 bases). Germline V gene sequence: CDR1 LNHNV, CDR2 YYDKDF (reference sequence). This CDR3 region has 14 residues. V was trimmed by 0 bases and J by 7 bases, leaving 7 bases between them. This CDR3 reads CATSRDPGNSPLHF. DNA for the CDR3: TGTGCCACCAGCAGAGACCCAGGGAATTCACCCCTCCACTTT.

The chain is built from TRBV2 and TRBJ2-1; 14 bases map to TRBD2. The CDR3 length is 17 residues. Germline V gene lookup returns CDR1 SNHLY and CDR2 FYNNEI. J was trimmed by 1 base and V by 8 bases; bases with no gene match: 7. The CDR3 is CASGRTSGGSSYNEQFF. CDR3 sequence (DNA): TGTGCCAGCGGACGGACTAGCGGGGGGTCGTCCTACAATGAGCAGTTCTTC.

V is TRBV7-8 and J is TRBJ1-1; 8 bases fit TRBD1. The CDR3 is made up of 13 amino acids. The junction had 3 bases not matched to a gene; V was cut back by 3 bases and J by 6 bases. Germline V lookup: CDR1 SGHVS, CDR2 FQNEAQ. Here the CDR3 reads CASSFRGRSEAFF. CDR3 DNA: TGTGCCAGCAGCTTCAGGGGGCGGTCTGAAGCTTTCTTT.

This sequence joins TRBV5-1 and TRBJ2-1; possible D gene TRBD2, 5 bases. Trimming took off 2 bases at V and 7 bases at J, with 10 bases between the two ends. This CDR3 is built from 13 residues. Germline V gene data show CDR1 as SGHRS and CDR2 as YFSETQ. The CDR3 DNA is TGCGCCAGCAGCTTCACCGGGGTGAATGAGCAGTTCTTC. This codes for CASSFTGVNEQFF.

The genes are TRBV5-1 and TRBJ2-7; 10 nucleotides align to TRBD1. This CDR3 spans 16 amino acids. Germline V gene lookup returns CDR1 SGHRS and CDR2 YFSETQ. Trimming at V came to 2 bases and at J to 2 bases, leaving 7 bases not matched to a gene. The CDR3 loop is CASSLATGTGAYEQYF. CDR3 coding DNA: TGCGCCAGCAGCTTAGCGACCGGGACAGGGGCCTACGAGCAGTACTTC. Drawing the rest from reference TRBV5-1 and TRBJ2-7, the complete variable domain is KAGVTQTPRYLIKTRGQQVTLSCSPISGHRSVSWYQQTPGQGLQFLFEYFSETQRNKGNFPGRFSGRQFSNSRSEMNVSTLELGDSALYLCASSLATGTGAYEQYFGPGTRLTVT.

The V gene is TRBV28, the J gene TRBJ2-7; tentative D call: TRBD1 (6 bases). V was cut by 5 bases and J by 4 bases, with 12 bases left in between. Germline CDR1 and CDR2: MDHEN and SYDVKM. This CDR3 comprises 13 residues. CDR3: CASSEQGGYEQYV. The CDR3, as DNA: TGTGCCAGCAGTGAACAGGGTGGTTACGAGCAGTACGTC.

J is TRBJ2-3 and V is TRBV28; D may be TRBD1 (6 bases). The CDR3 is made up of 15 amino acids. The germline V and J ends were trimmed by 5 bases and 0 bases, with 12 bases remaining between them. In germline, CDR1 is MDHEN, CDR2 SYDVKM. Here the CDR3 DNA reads TGTGCCAGCAGTCAGGGGAGCAGCAGCACAGATACGCAGTATTTT. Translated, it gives CASSQGSSSTDTQYF. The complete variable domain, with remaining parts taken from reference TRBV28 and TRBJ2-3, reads DVKVTQSSRYLVKRTGEKVFLECVQDMDHENMFWYRQDPGLGLRLIYFSYDVKMKEKGDIPEGYSVSREKKERFSLILESASTNQTSMYLCASSQGSSSTDTQYFGPGTRLTVL.

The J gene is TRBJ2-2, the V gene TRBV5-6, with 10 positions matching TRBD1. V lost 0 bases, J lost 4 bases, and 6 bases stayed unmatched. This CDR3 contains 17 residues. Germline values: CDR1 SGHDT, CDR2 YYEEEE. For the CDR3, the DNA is TGTGCCAGCAGCTTGGGACGGGACAGGGGTATCACCGGGGAGCTGTTTTTT. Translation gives CASSLGRDRGITGELFF.

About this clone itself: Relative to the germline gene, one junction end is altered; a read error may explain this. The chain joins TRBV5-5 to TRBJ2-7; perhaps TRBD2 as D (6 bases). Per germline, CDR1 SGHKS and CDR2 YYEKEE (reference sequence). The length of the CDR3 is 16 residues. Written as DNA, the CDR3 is TGTGCCAGCACCTTGGGGATCGGGGGTTTACTTTACGAGCAGTACTTC. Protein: CASTLGIGGLLYEQYF.

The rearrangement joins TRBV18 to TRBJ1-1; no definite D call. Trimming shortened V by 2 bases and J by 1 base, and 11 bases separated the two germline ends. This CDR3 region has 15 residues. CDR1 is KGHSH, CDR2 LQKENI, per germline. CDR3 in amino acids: CASSPISVRNTEAFF. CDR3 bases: TGTGCCAGCTCACCAATATCGGTCCGGAACACTGAAGCTTTCTTT.

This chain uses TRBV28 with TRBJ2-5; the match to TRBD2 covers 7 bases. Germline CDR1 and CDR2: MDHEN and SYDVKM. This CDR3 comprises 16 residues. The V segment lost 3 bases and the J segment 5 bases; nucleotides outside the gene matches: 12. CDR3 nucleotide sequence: TGTGCCAGCAGTTTCTTGGGGGGGATGATCGGGGAGACCCAGTACTTC. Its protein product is CASSFLGGMIGETQYF.